These 27 T cell receptor beta chains originate from one sample sequenced in a study of T cell repertoires in cytomegalovirus infection. A single record per CDR3 protein comes from TCRdb applying MiXCR to the reads. The sample yields about 920,000 distinct CDR3 sequences, around 30% seen once. No antigen has been identified for these receptors. Sequenced material: cultured CD8+ T cells from PBMCs, taken from culture after CMV antigen stimulation. Receptors were obtained from a human donor in good health (CMV status not recorded). Some clones in this sample may be carry-over from other donors' samples.

The gene calls are TRBV7-2 and TRBJ1-4; D perhaps matches TRBD1 (5 bases). V was shortened by 2 bases and J by 6 bases, with 10 bases between the two germline ends. The germline V gene encodes CDR1 SGHTA and CDR2 FQGNSA. CDR3 size: 14 residues. The chain's CDR3 is CASSLLGRDEKLFF. The DNA for the CDR3 is TGTGCCAGCAGCTTACTGGGGCGTGATGAAAAACTGTTTTTT. Full variable domain (remainder filled in from reference TRBV7-2 and TRBJ1-4): GAGVSQSPSNKVTEKGKDVELRCDPISGHTALYWYRQSLGQGLEFLIYFQGNSAPDKSGLPSDRFSAERTGGSVSTLTIQRTQQEDSAVYLCASSLLGRDEKLFFGSGTQLSVL.

This clonotype was recorded at least ten times. V and J are TRBV12-3 or TRBV12-4 and TRBJ2-1, with TRBD2 matching over 10 bases. The ends lost 6 bases at V and 4 bases at J; junction bases unmatched: 9. This CDR3 comprises 16 residues. DNA for the CDR3: TGTGCCAGCAGCCCAGACACTAGCGGGGCTTACAATGAGCAGTTCTTC. Its translation is CASSPDTSGAYNEQFF.

This sequence joins TRBV28 and TRBJ2-2; 12 bases fit TRBD1. V lost 5 bases, J lost 6 bases, and 7 bases stayed unmatched. The CDR3 runs to 16 residues. The germline V gene encodes CDR1 MDHEN and CDR2 SYDVKM. The CDR3, as DNA: TGTGCCAGCAGTGACCGGGACAGGGGGCTGTCCGGGGAGCTGTTTTTT. Translation: CASSDRDRGLSGELFF. Together with reference TRBV28 and TRBJ2-2, the CDR3 gives the full variable domain: DVKVTQSSRYLVKRTGEKVFLECVQDMDHENMFWYRQDPGLGLRLIYFSYDVKMKEKGDIPEGYSVSREKKERFSLILESASTNQTSMYLCASSDRDRGLSGELFFGEGSRLTVL.

This clonotype was found many times. This chain joins TRBV12-3 or TRBV12-4 and TRBJ1-5; TRBD1 is a possible D gene (5 bases). The CDR3 is 17 amino acids. Trimming stripped 8 bases from V and 1 base from J, with 21 bases between. This chain's CDR3 is CASSHGLGEVSNQPQHF. CDR3 bases: TGTGCCAGCTCCCACGGGTTAGGGGAGGTGAGCAATCAGCCCCAGCATTTT.

As DNA, the CDR3 is TGTGCCAGCAGCTTAGATCTAGCCCCCATAGAGACCCAGTACTTC. This translates into CASSLDLAPIETQYF. This chain connects TRBV11-2 to TRBJ2-5, with D possibly being TRBD2 (5 bases). Germline V gene sequence: CDR1 SGHAT, CDR2 FQNNGV. This CDR3 region has 15 residues. V was trimmed by 0 bases and J by 4 bases, leaving 12 bases between them.

This sequence joins TRBV28 and TRBJ2-3, with D possibly TRBD1 on 6 matching bases. The ends were cut back, 6 bases at V and 2 bases at J, with 12 bases in the middle. Germline lookup yields CDR1 MDHEN and CDR2 SYDVKM. The CDR3 consists of 14 residues. The CDR3 reads CASSRDKNTDTQYF. In DNA form, the CDR3 reads TGTGCCAGCAGCCGGGACAAAAACACAGATACGCAGTATTTT.

This clonotype was counted many times. The chain couples TRBV7-6 to TRBJ2-5; D unclear. The CDR3 spans 13 residues. Per the germline V gene, CDR1 is SGHVS and CDR2 is FNYEAQ. The germline V and J ends were trimmed by 0 bases and 4 bases, with 6 bases remaining between them. The DNA of the CDR3 is TGTGCCAGCAGCTTAGCACGAGTAGAGACCCAGTACTTC. Residues: CASSLARVETQYF.

This clonotype was seen only once. The chain carries TRBV27 and TRBJ1-1, with 11 bases that match TRBD1. The junction had 5 bases not matched to a gene; V was cut back by 6 bases and J by 5 bases. The germline gives CDR1 MNHEY, CDR2 SMNVEV (reference sequence). The length of the CDR3 is 14 residues. In nucleotides, the CDR3 is TGTGCCAGCAGGGGGACAGGGGGTGCAACTGAAGCTTTCTTT. This gives the protein CASRGTGGATEAFF.

DNA of the CDR3: TGTGCCAGCAGCACTGGGACAGGGTCAGATGGCTACACCTTC. It is translated as CASSTGTGSDGYTF. V usage is TRBV7-3 and J usage is TRBJ1-2, with 9 bases identical to TRBD1. The V gene end was trimmed by 5 bases and the J gene end by 6 bases; junction bases not matched to a gene: 7. The CDR3 contains 14 residues. CDR1 is SGHTA and CDR2 is FQGTGA in the germline V gene.

This clonotype was picked up many times. The chain couples TRBV27 to TRBJ1-2; the match to TRBD1 covers 11 bases. The CDR3 has 11 amino acids. CDR1 and CDR2 from the germline V gene are MNHEY and SMNVEV (reference sequence). V gave up 9 bases and J gave up 7 bases; unmatched junction bases: 1. CDR3 protein: CASGQGAGYTF. CDR3 sequence (DNA): TGTGCCAGTGGACAGGGGGCTGGCTACACCTTC.

Many counts were recorded for this clonotype. V is TRBV12-3 or TRBV12-4 and J is TRBJ1-2; D uncertain. The germline V and J ends were trimmed by 7 bases and 8 bases, with 17 bases remaining between them. The CDR3 covers 13 residues. The CDR3 loop reads CASKPGRAEGYTF. The CDR3, as DNA: TGTGCCAGCAAACCCGGAAGGGCGGAAGGCTACACCTTC.

At least ten counts were recorded for this clonotype. The V call is TRBV12-3 or TRBV12-4, the J call TRBJ1-2, with 8 nucleotides matching TRBD1. This CDR3 has 15 residues. J gave up 5 bases and V 4 bases, and 9 bases lay outside the gene matches. The CDR3 sequence is CASSSAGGADYGYTF. CDR3 sequence (DNA): TGTGCCAGCAGTTCGGCAGGGGGCGCGGATTATGGCTACACCTTC.

The J gene is TRBJ1-2, the V gene TRBV7-4, with 8 bases that match TRBD1. Germline V lookup: CDR1 SGHVT, CDR2 SQSDAQ. The ends lost 0 bases at V and 3 bases at J; junction bases unmatched: 18. This CDR3 is 20 amino acids long. CDR3 in amino acids: CASSLASGQAARNWDYGYTF. The CDR3 DNA follows: TGTGCCAGCAGCTTAGCTTCGGGACAGGCCGCCCGCAACTGGGACTATGGCTACACCTTC.

The rearrangement uses TRBV20-1 and TRBJ1-4, with D perhaps matching TRBD1 (6 bases). V dropped 0 bases and J dropped 8 bases, with 19 bases sitting between them. Germline assignment: CDR1 DFQATT and CDR2 SNEGSKA (reference sequence). The CDR3 is 16 residues long. DNA for the CDR3: TGCAGTGCTAGAGATCGGGCGGAGGGGGGTTGGGAAAAACTGTTTTTT. Its protein product is CSARDRAEGGWEKLFF.

The chain uses TRBV6-2 or TRBV6-3 and TRBJ2-1, with 7 bases fitting TRBD1. Germline loops: CDR1 MNHEY, CDR2 SVGEGT. The CDR3 has 15 amino acids. V lost 6 bases and J lost 2; bases outside the gene matches: 7. CDR3 DNA: TGTGCCAGCAGCTCCGGGACAGTTACCTACAATGAGCAGTTCTTC. Translated: CASSSGTVTYNEQFF.

This clonotype showed up just a few times. The V and J genes are TRBV2 and TRBJ1-3; D uncertain. Trimming cost V 3 bases and J 0 bases, with 6 bases left between them. This CDR3 has 14 amino acids. Germline V gene lookup returns CDR1 SNHLY and CDR2 FYNNEI. The CDR3, as DNA: TGTGCCAGCAGTGACGGAAGCTCTGGAAACACCATATATTTT. Its protein product is CASSDGSSGNTIYF.

This chain uses TRBV4-3 with TRBJ1-1; no firm D call. The CDR3 totals 15 residues. Deletions cut 3 bases from V and 3 bases from J, with 14 bases between. CDR1 is LGHNA, CDR2 YSLEER, per germline. The CDR3 coding sequence is TGCGCCAGCAGCCAGCTCCCCGTCGGTGACACTGAAGCTTTCTTT. Its protein is CASSQLPVGDTEAFF.

With regard to this clonotype: Possible read error: a much larger clone is one base away. The V call is TRBV4-2, the J call TRBJ1-1, with D possibly TRBD1 on 5 matching bases. The V end lost 2 bases, the J end lost 1 base, and 8 bases lay between the germline ends. Germline values: CDR1 LGHNA, CDR2 YNFKEQ. This CDR3 comprises 14 residues. The CDR3 nucleotides read TGTGCCAGCAGCCAATTGGGGGAGAACACTGAAGCTTTCTTT. Amino acids: CASSQLGENTEAFF.

The chain couples TRBV6-8 to TRBJ2-3; 7 bases agree with TRBD1. J was trimmed by 1 base and V by 5 bases; bases with no gene match: 9. Germline V gives CDR1 MNHGY, CDR2 SAAAGT. This CDR3 region has 16 residues. CDR3 in amino acids: CASSPHRGGGTDTQYF. CDR3 coding DNA: TGTGCCAGCAGTCCTCACAGGGGTGGAGGCACAGATACGCAGTATTTT.

The chain employs TRBV9 and TRBJ2-1; 10 bases fit TRBD2. The CDR3 is made up of 15 amino acids. V gave up 4 bases and J gave up 2 bases; unmatched junction bases: 3. Germline V gene data show CDR1 as SGDLS and CDR2 as YYNGEE. For the CDR3, the DNA is TGTGCCAGCAGCCCAGCGGGAGGGGCCTACAATGAGCAGTTCTTC. Its protein is CASSPAGGAYNEQFF.

This chain joins TRBV5-5 and TRBJ2-2; D unresolved. Trimming took off 4 bases at V and 1 base at J, with 11 bases between the two ends. Looked up from germline, CDR1 is SGHKS and CDR2 is YYEKEE (reference sequence). The CDR3 covers 15 residues. This CDR3 reads CASSGWALNTGELFF. Written as DNA, the CDR3 is TGTGCCAGCAGCGGGTGGGCACTGAACACCGGGGAGCTGTTTTTT. Complete variable domain (other parts from reference TRBV5-5 and TRBJ2-2): DAGVTQSPTHLIKTRGQQVTLRCSPISGHKSVSWYQQVLGQGPQFIFQYYEKEERGRGNFPDRFSARQFPNYSSELNVNALLLGDSALYLCASSGWALNTGELFFGEGSRLTVL.

The chain is built from TRBV20-1 and TRBJ2-3; possibly TRBD1 for D (5 bases). CDR3 length: 16 amino acids. Trimming took 4 bases from V and 3 from J, leaving 20 bases between them. Germline V gene sequence: CDR1 DFQATT, CDR2 SNEGSKA (reference sequence). CDR3 sequence (DNA): TGCAGTGCTACACCTCCTTCGGGCAGGGTAACAGATACGCAGTATTTT. Its protein is CSATPPSGRVTDTQYF.

The chain combines TRBV19 with TRBJ2-5; TRBD2 matches at 12 bases. This CDR3 contains 16 residues. The ends lost 5 bases at V and 5 bases at J; junction bases unmatched: 9. Germline assignment: CDR1 LNHDA and CDR2 SQIVND (reference sequence). In DNA, the CDR3 is TGTGCCAGTAGTTTCCGACTAGCGGGGGACGAGGAGACCCAGTACTTC. This sequence encodes CASSFRLAGDEETQYF.

With respect to this clonotype: Being one base from a much bigger clone, this may be a read error. The chain joins TRBV12-3 or TRBV12-4 to TRBJ2-7; D ambiguous. The CDR3 has 16 residues. The CDR3 coding sequence is TGTGCCAACAGTTTTTTCCTCCCCCAAAACCCTTACGAGCAGTACTTC. Amino acid sequence: CANSFFLPQNPYEQYF.

This clonotype was detected a few times. The V call is TRBV7-6, the J call TRBJ2-2; 7 nucleotides agree with TRBD1. Germline loops: CDR1 SGHVS, CDR2 FNYEAQ. CDR3 size: 15 residues. The V gene end was trimmed by 0 bases and the J gene end by 4 bases; junction bases not matched to a gene: 2. In DNA, the CDR3 is TGTGCCAGCAGCTTAGCAAGGGGGCCCACCGGGGAGCTGTTTTTT. Translating gives CASSLARGPTGELFF. The full variable domain, with the rest looked up from reference TRBV7-6 and TRBJ2-2, is GAGVSQSPRYKVTKRGQDVALRCDPISGHVSLYWYRQALGQGPEFLTYFNYEAQQDKSGLPNDRFSAERPEGSISTLTIQRTEQRDSAMYRCASSLARGPTGELFFGEGSRLTVL.

This clonotype was seen only a few times. V usage is TRBV6-5 and J usage is TRBJ1-3, with D possibly matching TRBD1 (6 bases). The germline V and J ends were trimmed by 6 bases and 0 bases, with 15 bases remaining between them. Germline V gene data show CDR1 as MNHEY and CDR2 as SVGAGI. The CDR3 runs to 16 residues. The CDR3 DNA reads TGTGCCAGCAGCACCTTTCTGGGGGCCTCTGGAAACACCATATATTTT. Its translation is CASSTFLGASGNTIYF.

This chain connects TRBV11-2 to TRBJ2-7; 7 bases match TRBD1. CDR1 SGHAT and CDR2 FQNNGV come from the germline V gene. This CDR3 comprises 15 residues. V was pared by 1 base and J by 2 bases, with 5 bases of the junction left unmatched. The CDR3 nucleotides read TGTGCCAGCAGCTTAGGCTCCCAGGGGGCCTACGAGCAGTACGTC. Translated, it gives CASSLGSQGAYEQYV.